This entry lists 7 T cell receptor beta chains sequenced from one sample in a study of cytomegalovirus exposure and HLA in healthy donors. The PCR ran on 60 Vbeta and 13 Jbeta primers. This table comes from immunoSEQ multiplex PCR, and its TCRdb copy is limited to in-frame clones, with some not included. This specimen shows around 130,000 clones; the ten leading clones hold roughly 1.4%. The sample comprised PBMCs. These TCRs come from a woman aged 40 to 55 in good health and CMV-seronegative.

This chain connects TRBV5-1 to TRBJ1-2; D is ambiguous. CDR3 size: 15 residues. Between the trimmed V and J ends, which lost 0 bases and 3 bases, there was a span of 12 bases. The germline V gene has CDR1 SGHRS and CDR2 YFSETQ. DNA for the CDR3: TGCGCCAGCAGCTTGGACGGGTGGCAGTACTATGGCTACACCTTC. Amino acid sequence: CASSLDGWQYYGYTF.

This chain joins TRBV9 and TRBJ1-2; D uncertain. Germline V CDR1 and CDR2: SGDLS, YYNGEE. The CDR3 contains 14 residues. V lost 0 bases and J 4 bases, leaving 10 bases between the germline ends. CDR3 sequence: CASSVDHGTYGYTF. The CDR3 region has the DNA TGTGCCAGCAGCGTAGACCACGGTACCTATGGCTACACCTTC. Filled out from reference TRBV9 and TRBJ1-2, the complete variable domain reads DSGVTQTPKHLITATGQRVTLRCSPRSGDLSVYWYQQSLDQGLQFLIQYYNGEERAKGNILERFSAQQFPDLHSELNLSSLELGDSALYFCASSVDHGTYGYTFGSGTRLTVV.

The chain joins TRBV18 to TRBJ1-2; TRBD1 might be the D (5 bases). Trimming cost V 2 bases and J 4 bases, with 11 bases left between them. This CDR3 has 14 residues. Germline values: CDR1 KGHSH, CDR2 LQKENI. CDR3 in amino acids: CASSPSRETYGYTF. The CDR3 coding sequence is TGTGCCAGCTCACCATCCAGGGAAACCTATGGCTACACCTTC.

The CDR3 is CASSFSSGTGTEAFF. The CDR3 region has the DNA TGTGCCAGCAGCTTCTCGTCCGGGACAGGGACTGAAGCTTTCTTT. The V and J genes are TRBV7-8 and TRBJ1-1, with 9 bases identical to TRBD1. Germline V gene lookup returns CDR1 SGHVS and CDR2 FQNEAQ. The length of the CDR3 is 15 residues. V dropped 3 bases and J dropped 5; count of bases not matched to a gene: 7.

The CDR3 is CASNWGRGGTQYF. The DNA for the CDR3 is TGTGCCAGCAACTGGGGCCGGGGAGGGACCCAGTACTTC. The chain carries TRBV27 and TRBJ2-5; tentative D call: TRBD2 (6 bases). CDR1 is MNHEY and CDR2 is SMNVEV in the germline V gene (reference sequence). The length of the CDR3 is 13 residues. Trimming left V 7 bases short and J 7 bases short, with 16 bases between.

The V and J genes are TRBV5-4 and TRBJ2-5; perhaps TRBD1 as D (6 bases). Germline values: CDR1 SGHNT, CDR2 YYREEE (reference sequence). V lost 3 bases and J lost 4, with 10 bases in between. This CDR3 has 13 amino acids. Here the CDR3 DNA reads TGTGCCAGCAGCTCGAAGACAGGAGAGACCCAGTACTTC. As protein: CASSSKTGETQYF.

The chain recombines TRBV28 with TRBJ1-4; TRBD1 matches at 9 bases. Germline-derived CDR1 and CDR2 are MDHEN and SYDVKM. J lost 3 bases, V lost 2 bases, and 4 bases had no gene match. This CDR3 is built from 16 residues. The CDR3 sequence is CASSLRWTGANEKLFF. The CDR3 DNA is TGTGCCAGCAGTTTAAGATGGACAGGGGCTAATGAAAAACTGTTTTTT.